This T cell receptor (beta chain) was profiled in a study of OX40 agonist ivuxolimab in advanced cancers. Study-level information: Past anti-PD-1, anti-PD-L1 or anti-CTLA-4 therapy was accepted, and roughly 38% had received some. Study outcomes and limitations: Clonal expansion was seen in CD4+ and CD8+ blood T cells by week 6 at 0.1 to 3.0 mg/kg.

This clone has a single count. Its matching antigen is unknown. Repertoires were generated with immunoSEQ multiplex PCR, while TCRdb's copy carries only in-frame clones and drops some. The sample contains roughly 80,000 clones, over 90% of which appear only once. V was trimmed by 3 bases and J by 6 bases, leaving 12 bases between them. CDR3 length equals 14 residues. CDR1 is SGDLS and CDR2 is YYNGEE in the germline V gene. This specimen consisted of CD4+ or CD8+ T cells sorted from blood, obtained in a trial of the OX40 agonist ivuxolimab. This rearrangement joins TRBV9 to TRBJ2-2; D may be TRBD2 (5 bases). The receptor was isolated from an adult with an advanced solid tumor such as melanoma, head and neck, liver or kidney cancer. Written as DNA, the CDR3 is TGTGCCAGCAGCGATGAGCGGCCGCCCGGGGAGCTGTTTTTT. This sequence encodes CASSDERPPGELFF.